This section outlines one TCR beta chain sequence together with its context. The target antigen is unknown. Data came from immunoSEQ multiplex PCR; TCRdb stores just in-frame clones and leaves some out. The sample carries 75,000 to 90,000 clones, 85% to 90% recorded once. The data stem from a study of graft-versus-host responses after intestinal transplantation. The CDR3 runs 14 residues. Germline V gene lookup returns CDR1 SGHNT and CDR2 YENEEA. Trimming stripped 4 bases from V and 5 bases from J, with 11 bases between. The chain is built from TRBV11-3 and TRBJ2-2; unclear D gene. The material was unstimulated CD4+ T cells sorted from spleen or lymph node cells, obtained before intestinal transplant. This TCR came from a human donor who received an intestinal transplant. CDR3 loop: CASSSPSNTGELFF. CDR3 bases: TGTGCCAGCAGCTCACCAAGCAATACCGGGGAGCTGTTTTTT.